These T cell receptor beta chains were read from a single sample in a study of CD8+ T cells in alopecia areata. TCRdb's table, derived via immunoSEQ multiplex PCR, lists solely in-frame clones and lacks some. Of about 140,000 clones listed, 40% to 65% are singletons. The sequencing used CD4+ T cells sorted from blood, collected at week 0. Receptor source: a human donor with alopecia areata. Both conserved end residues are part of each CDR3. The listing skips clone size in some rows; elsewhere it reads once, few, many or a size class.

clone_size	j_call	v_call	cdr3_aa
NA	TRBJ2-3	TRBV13	CASSLPGTGVADTQYF
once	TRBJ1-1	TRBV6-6	CASRVDRNTEAFF
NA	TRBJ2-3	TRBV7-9	CASEDTDTQYF
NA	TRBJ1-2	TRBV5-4	CASSLPRTYGYTF
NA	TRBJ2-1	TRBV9	CASSVELRYNEQFF
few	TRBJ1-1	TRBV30	CAWSVPGDPTSNTEAFF
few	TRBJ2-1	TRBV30	CAWTQANEQFF
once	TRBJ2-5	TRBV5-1	CASSPRTGMAPQETQYF
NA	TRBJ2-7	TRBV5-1	CASSLSGHFYEQYF
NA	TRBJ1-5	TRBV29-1	CSVGRQANQPQHF
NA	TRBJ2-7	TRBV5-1	CASSLPLAGGAYEQYF
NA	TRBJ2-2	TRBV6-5	CASSLTRSTGELFF
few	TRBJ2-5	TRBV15	CATSRSAPGTQYF
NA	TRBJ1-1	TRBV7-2	CASSLDRSTEAFF
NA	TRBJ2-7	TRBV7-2	CASSLWTSGSYEQYF
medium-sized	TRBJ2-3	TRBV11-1	CASTLSTDLQYF
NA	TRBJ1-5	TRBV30	CAWSGGINQPQHF
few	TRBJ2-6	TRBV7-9	CASSLSSGANVLTF
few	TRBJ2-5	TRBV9	CASSPTVLGFWETQYF
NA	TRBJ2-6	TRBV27	CASSFTSYGANVLTF
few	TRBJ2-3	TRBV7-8	CASSLVVSGMVQYF
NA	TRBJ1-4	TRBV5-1	CASSVGLNEKLFF
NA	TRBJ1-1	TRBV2	CASREAYTEAFF
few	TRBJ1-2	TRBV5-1	CASSFTWGEDGYTF
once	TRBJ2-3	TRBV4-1	CASSYRPGSADTQYF
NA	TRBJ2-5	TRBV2	CASTLRETQYF
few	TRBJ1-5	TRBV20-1	CSARADRVHHF
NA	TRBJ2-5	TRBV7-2	CASSLAPSLAEGGETQYF
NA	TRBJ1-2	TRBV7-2	CASSQTGPSYGYTF
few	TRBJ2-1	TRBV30	CAWSQGFEQFF
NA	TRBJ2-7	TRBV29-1	CSVAGGPFYEQYF
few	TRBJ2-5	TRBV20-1	CSGAEETQYF
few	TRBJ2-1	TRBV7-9	CASSRTRLAGGDEQFF
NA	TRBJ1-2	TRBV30	CAWKARDRRGTF